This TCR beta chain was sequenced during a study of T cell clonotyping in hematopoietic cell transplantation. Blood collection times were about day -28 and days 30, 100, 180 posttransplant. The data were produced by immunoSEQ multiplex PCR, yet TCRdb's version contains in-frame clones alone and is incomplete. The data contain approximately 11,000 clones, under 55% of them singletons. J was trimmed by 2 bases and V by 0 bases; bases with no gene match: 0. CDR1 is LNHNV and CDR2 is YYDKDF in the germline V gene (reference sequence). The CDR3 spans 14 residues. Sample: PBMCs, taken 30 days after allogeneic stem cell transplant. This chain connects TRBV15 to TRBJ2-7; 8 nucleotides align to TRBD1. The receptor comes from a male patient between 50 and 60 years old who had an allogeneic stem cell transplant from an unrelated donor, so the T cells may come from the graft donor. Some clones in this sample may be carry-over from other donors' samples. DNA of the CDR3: TGTGCCACCAGCAGAGAGGGACAGGCCTACGAGCAGTACTTC. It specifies CATSREGQAYEQYF.